The rows below give T cell receptor beta chains drawn from one sample of a study of blood T cells in healthy people across ages. MiXCR was run by TCRdb on the 5' RACE reads, yielding one entry per CDR3 protein. The sample lists hundreds of thousands of distinct CDR3 sequences; around three fifths were seen once. Sequencing was done on a sample of blood. The receptors here all came from a man aged 35-49 years in good health. Both conserved end residues are trimmed from each CDR3. The listing skips clone size in some rows; elsewhere it reads once, few, many or a size class.

TRBV12-3/TRBV12-4	few	TRBJ1-1	ASSKTGGFTEAF
TRBV7-2	NA	TRBJ2-5	ASSLNLATQY
TRBV21-1	NA	TRBJ1-2	ASSKADTRHFYGYT
TRBV12-3/TRBV12-4	NA	TRBJ2-3	ASRGPTSGRARDTQY
TRBV4-2	few	TRBJ2-6	ASSQLGFRGANVLT
TRBV9	once	TRBJ2-4	ASSVGRVAKNIQY
TRBV5-1	NA	TRBJ2-7	ASSLEGLPGFYNEQY
TRBV29-1	NA	TRBJ2-7	SVRTRDRVLYEQY
TRBV9	NA	TRBJ1-1	ASSERWDTEAF
TRBV7-2	many	TRBJ2-7	ASSLAGSSYEQY
TRBV14	few	TRBJ1-4	ASSQGRRNEKLF
TRBV27	NA	TRBJ1-5	ASSSTGIRSQH
TRBV29-1	NA	TRBJ2-3	SVDWVSTDTQY
TRBV29-1	NA	TRBJ1-2	SVEVGGLGDGYT
TRBV13	once	TRBJ2-1	ASSANRGPLLF
TRBV27	once	TRBJ2-6	ASSKSGRTSGANVLT